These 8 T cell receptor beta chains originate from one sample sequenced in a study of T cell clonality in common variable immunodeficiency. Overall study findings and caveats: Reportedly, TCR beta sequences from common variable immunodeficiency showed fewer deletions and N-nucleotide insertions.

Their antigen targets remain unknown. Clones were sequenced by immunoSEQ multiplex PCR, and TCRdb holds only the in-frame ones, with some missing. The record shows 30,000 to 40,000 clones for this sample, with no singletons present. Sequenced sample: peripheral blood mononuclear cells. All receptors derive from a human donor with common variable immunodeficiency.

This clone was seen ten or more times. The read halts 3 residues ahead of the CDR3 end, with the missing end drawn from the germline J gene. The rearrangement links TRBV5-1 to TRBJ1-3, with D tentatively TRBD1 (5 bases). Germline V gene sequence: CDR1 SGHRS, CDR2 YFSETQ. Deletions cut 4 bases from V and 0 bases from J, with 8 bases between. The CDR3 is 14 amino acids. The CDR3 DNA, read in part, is TGCGCCAGCAGCCCCGGGGGCTCTGGAAACACC. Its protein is CASSPGGSGNT. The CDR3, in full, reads CASSPGGSGNTIYF.

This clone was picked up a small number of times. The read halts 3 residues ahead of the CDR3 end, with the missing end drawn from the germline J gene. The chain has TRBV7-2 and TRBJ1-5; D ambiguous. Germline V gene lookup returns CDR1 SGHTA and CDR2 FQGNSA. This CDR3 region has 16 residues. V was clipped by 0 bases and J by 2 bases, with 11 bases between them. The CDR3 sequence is CASSLAVDGGNQPQHF. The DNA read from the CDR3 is TGTGCCAGCAGCTTAGCGGTCGACGGGGGCAATCAGCCC. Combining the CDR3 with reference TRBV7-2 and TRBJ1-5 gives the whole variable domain GAGVSQSPSNKVTEKGKDVELRCDPISGHTALYWYRQSLGQGLEFLIYFQGNSAPDKSGLPSDRFSAERTGGSVSTLTIQRTQQEDSAVYLCASSLAVDGGNQPQHFGDGTRLSIL.

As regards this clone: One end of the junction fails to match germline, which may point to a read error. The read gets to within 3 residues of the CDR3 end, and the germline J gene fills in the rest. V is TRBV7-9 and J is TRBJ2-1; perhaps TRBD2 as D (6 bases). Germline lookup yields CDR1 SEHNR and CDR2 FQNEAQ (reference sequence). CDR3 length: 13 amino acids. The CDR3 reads CSSSLEWRDEQFF. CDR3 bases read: TGTTCCAGCAGCTTAGAATGGAGGGATGAG.

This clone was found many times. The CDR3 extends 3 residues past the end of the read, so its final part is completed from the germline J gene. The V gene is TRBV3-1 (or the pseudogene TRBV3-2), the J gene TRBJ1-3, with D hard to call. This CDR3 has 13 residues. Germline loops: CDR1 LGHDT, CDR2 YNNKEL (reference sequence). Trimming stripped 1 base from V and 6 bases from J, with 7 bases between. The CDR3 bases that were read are TGTGCCAGCAGCCAAGGACTTGCAAACACC. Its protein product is CASSQGLANT. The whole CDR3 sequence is CASSQGLANTIYF.

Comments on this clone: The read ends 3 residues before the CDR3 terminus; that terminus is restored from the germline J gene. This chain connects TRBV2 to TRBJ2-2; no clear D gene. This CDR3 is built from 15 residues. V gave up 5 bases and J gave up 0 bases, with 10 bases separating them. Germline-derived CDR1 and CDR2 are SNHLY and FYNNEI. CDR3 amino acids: CASSQTLSNTGELFF. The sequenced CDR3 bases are TGTGCCAGCAGTCAGACACTCTCGAACACCGGGGAG.

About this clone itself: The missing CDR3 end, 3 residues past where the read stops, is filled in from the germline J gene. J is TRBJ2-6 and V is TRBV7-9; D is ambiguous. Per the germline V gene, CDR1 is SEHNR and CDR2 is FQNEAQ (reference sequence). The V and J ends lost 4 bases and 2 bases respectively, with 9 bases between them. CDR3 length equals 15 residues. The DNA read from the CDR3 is TGTGCCAGCAGCTCGGTCATCGCTGGGGCCAACGTC. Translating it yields CASSSVIAGANV. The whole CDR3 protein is CASSSVIAGANVLTF. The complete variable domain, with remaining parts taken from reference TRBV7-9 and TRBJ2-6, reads DTGVSQNPRHKITKRGQNVTFRCDPISEHNRLYWYRQTLGQGPEFLTYFQNEAQLEKSRLLSDRFSAERPKGSFSTLEIQRTEQGDSAMYLCASSSVIAGANVLTFGAGSRLTVL.

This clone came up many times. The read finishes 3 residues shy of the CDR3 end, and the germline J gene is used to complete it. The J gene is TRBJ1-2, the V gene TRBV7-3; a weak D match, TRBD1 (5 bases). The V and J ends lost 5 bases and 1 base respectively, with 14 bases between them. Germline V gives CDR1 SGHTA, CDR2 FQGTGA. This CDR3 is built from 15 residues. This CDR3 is CASSRAGINNYGYTF. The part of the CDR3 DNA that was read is TGTGCCAGCAGCCGGGCAGGGATCAATAACTATGGC.

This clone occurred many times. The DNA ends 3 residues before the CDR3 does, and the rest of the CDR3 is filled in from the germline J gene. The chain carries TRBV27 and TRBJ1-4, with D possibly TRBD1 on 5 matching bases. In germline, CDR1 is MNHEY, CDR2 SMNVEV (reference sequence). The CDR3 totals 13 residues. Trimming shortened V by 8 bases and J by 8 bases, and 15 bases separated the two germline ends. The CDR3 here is CASGGGLREKLFF. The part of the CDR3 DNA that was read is TGTGCCAGCGGGGGGGGGTTAAGGGAAAAA.